Listed below are T cell receptor beta chains from one sample, sequenced in a study of blood T cell repertoires in COVID-19. This table comes from immunoSEQ multiplex PCR, and its TCRdb copy is limited to in-frame clones, with some not included. The sample lists 200,000 to 300,000 clones, 75% to 85% occurring once. Sequenced material: PBMCs or T cells enriched from blood (not recorded which). Receptors originate from a woman in her 50s with acute COVID-19. Both conserved end residues are part of each CDR3. Each record gives: J gene, V gene, D gene, clone size, CDR3 protein, CDR3 DNA. The D gene is left open where the match is weak. Some rows have no size entry. The others give once, few or many, or a class for an expanded clone.

J gene: TRBJ1-5; V gene: TRBV7-8; D gene: TRBD1; clone size: NA; CDR3 protein: CASSPPTTAGTGERYSNQPQHF; CDR3 DNA: TGTGCCAGCAGCCCCCCGACAACTGCCGGGACAGGGGAACGGTATAGCAATCAGCCCCAGCATTTT
J gene: TRBJ1-5; V gene: TRBV4-1; D gene: TRBD1; clone size: NA; CDR3 protein: CASSQLGQGYQPQHF; CDR3 DNA: TGCGCCAGCAGCCAACTAGGACAGGGGTACCAGCCCCAGCATTTT
J gene: TRBJ1-1; V gene: TRBV6-6; D gene: NA; clone size: NA; CDR3 protein: CASSYSARTEAFF; CDR3 DNA: TGTGCCAGCAGTTACTCGGCAAGAACTGAAGCTTTCTTT
J gene: TRBJ2-5; V gene: TRBV5-1; D gene: TRBD1; clone size: NA; CDR3 protein: CASSLVGGQGVSETQYF; CDR3 DNA: TGCGCCAGCAGCTTGGTGGGGGGACAGGGGGTGAGCGAGACCCAGTACTTC
J gene: TRBJ1-4; V gene: TRBV18; D gene: NA; clone size: NA; CDR3 protein: CASSPFGGGVNEKLFF; CDR3 DNA: TGTGCCAGCTCACCCTTCGGCGGGGGAGTGAATGAAAAACTGTTTTTT
J gene: TRBJ1-1; V gene: TRBV2; D gene: NA; clone size: NA; CDR3 protein: CASSTQGSTEAFF; CDR3 DNA: TGTGCCAGCAGTACACAGGGTAGCACTGAAGCTTTCTTT
J gene: TRBJ2-3; V gene: TRBV9; D gene: NA; clone size: NA; CDR3 protein: CASSRPGGGDTQYF; CDR3 DNA: TGTGCCAGCAGCCGACCGGGGGGCGGGGATACGCAGTATTTT
J gene: TRBJ1-1; V gene: TRBV5-4; D gene: TRBD1; clone size: NA; CDR3 protein: CASSLQGGTEAFF; CDR3 DNA: TGTGCCAGCAGCTTACAGGGGGGCACTGAAGCTTTCTTT
J gene: TRBJ2-5; V gene: TRBV10-3; D gene: TRBD1; clone size: NA; CDR3 protein: CAISETGGVEQETQYF; CDR3 DNA: TGTGCCATCAGTGAAACAGGGGGAGTCGAACAAGAGACCCAGTACTTC
J gene: TRBJ1-4; V gene: TRBV19; D gene: NA; clone size: NA; CDR3 protein: CASSMASRVNEKLFF; CDR3 DNA: TGTGCCAGTAGTATGGCCTCGAGGGTTAATGAAAAACTGTTTTTT
J gene: TRBJ1-5; V gene: TRBV6-6; D gene: NA; clone size: NA; CDR3 protein: CASSGVGGNQPQHF; CDR3 DNA: TGTGCCAGCAGCGGCGTTGGAGGTAATCAGCCCCAGCATTTT
J gene: TRBJ2-1; V gene: TRBV10-3; D gene: TRBD2; clone size: NA; CDR3 protein: CAIRRLAAFNEQFF; CDR3 DNA: TGTGCCATCAGACGACTAGCGGCCTTCAATGAGCAGTTCTTC
J gene: TRBJ1-6; V gene: TRBV27; D gene: NA; clone size: NA; CDR3 protein: CASSLNGGGSPLHF; CDR3 DNA: TGTGCCAGCAGTTTAAACGGGGGTGGTTCACCCCTCCACTTT
J gene: TRBJ1-1; V gene: TRBV18; D gene: NA; clone size: NA; CDR3 protein: CASSPERDTEAFF; CDR3 DNA: TGTGCCAGCTCACCAGAACGGGACACTGAAGCTTTCTTT
J gene: TRBJ2-7; V gene: TRBV7-6; D gene: TRBD2; clone size: NA; CDR3 protein: CASSRGGGSYEQYF; CDR3 DNA: TGTGCCAGCAGCCGGGGGGGCGGCTCCTACGAGCAGTACTTC
J gene: TRBJ1-1; V gene: TRBV2; D gene: NA; clone size: NA; CDR3 protein: CASRSRDMNTEAFF; CDR3 DNA: TGTGCCAGCAGGTCCCGGGACATGAACACTGAAGCTTTCTTT
J gene: TRBJ1-1; V gene: TRBV7-6; D gene: NA; clone size: NA; CDR3 protein: CASSLNAGTRTEAFF; CDR3 DNA: TGTGCCAGCAGCTTAAACGCGGGTACGCGGACTGAAGCTTTCTTT
J gene: TRBJ1-2; V gene: TRBV5-4; D gene: NA; clone size: NA; CDR3 protein: CASSFDRMDYGYTF; CDR3 DNA: TGTGCCAGCAGCTTTGACAGGATGGACTATGGCTACACCTTC
J gene: TRBJ2-5; V gene: TRBV20-1; D gene: NA; clone size: few; CDR3 protein: CSALGETQYF; CDR3 DNA: TGCAGTGCCCTCGGTGAGACCCAGTACTTC
J gene: TRBJ1-4; V gene: TRBV18; D gene: NA; clone size: NA; CDR3 protein: CASSRMATGEGYEKLFF; CDR3 DNA: TGTGCCAGCTCACGGATGGCGACAGGAGAGGGGTATGAAAAACTGTTTTTT
J gene: TRBJ1-6; V gene: TRBV27; D gene: TRBD1; clone size: NA; CDR3 protein: CASSLPDRLNSPLHF; CDR3 DNA: TGTGCCAGCAGTTTACCGGACAGGCTGAATTCACCCCTCCACTTT
J gene: TRBJ2-1; V gene: TRBV2; D gene: TRBD2; clone size: NA; CDR3 protein: CASSETETSNYEQFF; CDR3 DNA: TGTGCCAGCAGTGAAACGGAGACTAGCAACTATGAGCAGTTCTTC
J gene: TRBJ2-3; V gene: TRBV6-2/TRBV6-3; D gene: TRBD2; clone size: NA; CDR3 protein: CASSYVKRGITDTQYF; CDR3 DNA: TGTGCCAGCAGTTACGTCAAGCGGGGGATCACAGATACGCAGTATTTT
J gene: TRBJ2-7; V gene: TRBV9; D gene: NA; clone size: NA; CDR3 protein: CASSVEGENPYEQYF; CDR3 DNA: TGTGCCAGCAGCGTAGAGGGGGAGAACCCCTACGAGCAGTACTTC
J gene: TRBJ2-3; V gene: TRBV7-6; D gene: NA; clone size: NA; CDR3 protein: CASRSGSTDTQYF; CDR3 DNA: TGTGCCAGCCGGTCCGGGAGCACAGATACGCAGTATTTT
J gene: TRBJ1-5; V gene: TRBV19; D gene: NA; clone size: once; CDR3 protein: CASSVTTGPGSNQPQHF; CDR3 DNA: TGTGCCAGTAGTGTCACTACAGGACCTGGGAGCAATCAGCCCCAGCATTTT
J gene: TRBJ1-2; V gene: TRBV18; D gene: NA; clone size: NA; CDR3 protein: CASSPPMTAVANYGYTF; CDR3 DNA: TGTGCCAGCTCACCACCTATGACAGCAGTTGCTAACTATGGCTACACCTTC
J gene: TRBJ1-1; V gene: TRBV29-1; D gene: NA; clone size: NA; CDR3 protein: CSASDRGDTEAFF; CDR3 DNA: TGCAGCGCCTCGGACAGAGGGGACACTGAAGCTTTCTTT
J gene: TRBJ1-3; V gene: TRBV30; D gene: NA; clone size: NA; CDR3 protein: CAWERRGGNTIYF; CDR3 DNA: TGTGCCTGGGAGAGGAGAGGTGGAAACACCATATATTTT
J gene: TRBJ1-3; V gene: TRBV7-6; D gene: TRBD1; clone size: NA; CDR3 protein: CASSIGQGSSGNTIYF; CDR3 DNA: TGTGCCAGCAGCATTGGACAGGGAAGCTCTGGAAACACCATATATTTT
J gene: TRBJ1-1; V gene: TRBV10-3; D gene: TRBD1; clone size: NA; CDR3 protein: CAISETGANTEAFF; CDR3 DNA: TGTGCCATCAGTGAGACAGGGGCGAACACTGAAGCTTTCTTT
J gene: TRBJ2-1; V gene: TRBV5-1; D gene: NA; clone size: once; CDR3 protein: CASSRDTAYNEQFF; CDR3 DNA: TGCGCCAGCAGCCGGGACACTGCCTACAATGAGCAGTTCTTC
J gene: TRBJ1-4; V gene: TRBV7-2; D gene: NA; clone size: NA; CDR3 protein: CASSLGGRGEKLFF; CDR3 DNA: TGTGCCAGCAGCTTAGGGGGCAGGGGTGAAAAACTGTTTTTT
J gene: TRBJ1-2; V gene: TRBV7-8; D gene: TRBD1; clone size: NA; CDR3 protein: CASSSLTGGNYGYTF; CDR3 DNA: TGTGCCAGCAGCTCCTTGACAGGGGGGAACTATGGCTACACCTTC
J gene: TRBJ1-4; V gene: TRBV30; D gene: NA; clone size: NA; CDR3 protein: CAWMDRGAGREKLFF; CDR3 DNA: TGTGCCTGGATGGATCGCGGCGCGGGAAGGGAAAAACTGTTTTTT
J gene: TRBJ1-2; V gene: TRBV29-1; D gene: TRBD1; clone size: once; CDR3 protein: CSVIFSDSTGANYGYTF; CDR3 DNA: TGCAGCGTTATTTTTTCTGATAGCACAGGGGCTAACTATGGCTACACCTTC
J gene: TRBJ1-1; V gene: TRBV7-2; D gene: NA; clone size: NA; CDR3 protein: CASSSSALAGANTEAFF; CDR3 DNA: TGTGCCAGCAGCTCTTCTGCCTTGGCGGGAGCGAACACTGAAGCTTTCTTT
J gene: TRBJ2-7; V gene: TRBV7-8; D gene: NA; clone size: NA; CDR3 protein: CASSGESTYEQYF; CDR3 DNA: TGTGCCAGCAGCGGGGAGTCCACCTACGAGCAGTACTTC
J gene: TRBJ1-6; V gene: TRBV7-2; D gene: TRBD1; clone size: NA; CDR3 protein: CASSSQDRVGSPLHF; CDR3 DNA: TGTGCCAGCAGCTCCCAGGACAGGGTCGGTTCACCCCTCCACTTT
J gene: TRBJ2-1; V gene: TRBV30; D gene: TRBD2; clone size: NA; CDR3 protein: CAWSVLAGGPIEQFF; CDR3 DNA: TGTGCCTGGAGTGTACTGGCGGGGGGGCCTATTGAGCAGTTCTTC
J gene: TRBJ1-1; V gene: TRBV7-9; D gene: NA; clone size: once; CDR3 protein: CASSFEGGLGNTEAFF; CDR3 DNA: TGTGCCAGCAGTTTCGAGGGCGGGCTTGGGAACACTGAAGCTTTCTTT
J gene: TRBJ1-1; V gene: TRBV6-5; D gene: TRBD1; clone size: NA; CDR3 protein: CASSWTGGAVTEAFF; CDR3 DNA: TGTGCCAGCAGTTGGACAGGGGGCGCGGTTACTGAAGCTTTCTTT
J gene: TRBJ2-1; V gene: TRBV5-4; D gene: TRBD1; clone size: NA; CDR3 protein: CASSSVVIPRDSNEQFF; CDR3 DNA: TGTGCCAGCAGCTCCGTAGTTATACCCCGGGACAGCAATGAGCAGTTCTTC
J gene: TRBJ2-1; V gene: TRBV4-3; D gene: NA; clone size: NA; CDR3 protein: CASSQDLGGGLVQFF; CDR3 DNA: TGCGCCAGCAGCCAAGATCTAGGGGGGGGGTTGGTGCAGTTCTTC
J gene: TRBJ1-2; V gene: TRBV9; D gene: TRBD1; clone size: NA; CDR3 protein: CASSSPQGLGYGYTF; CDR3 DNA: TGTGCCAGCAGCTCCCCACAGGGGTTGGGCTATGGCTACACCTTC
J gene: TRBJ2-5; V gene: TRBV5-1; D gene: NA; clone size: NA; CDR3 protein: CASSLGSGVETQYF; CDR3 DNA: TGCGCCAGCAGCTTGGGATCAGGGGTAGAGACCCAGTACTTC
J gene: TRBJ1-1; V gene: TRBV11-2; D gene: TRBD1; clone size: once; CDR3 protein: CASTRDSLGNTEAFF; CDR3 DNA: TGTGCCAGCACCCGGGACAGTCTGGGGAACACTGAAGCTTTCTTT
J gene: TRBJ1-1; V gene: TRBV4-3; D gene: TRBD1; clone size: NA; CDR3 protein: CASSQVLGQGEAFF; CDR3 DNA: TGCGCCAGCAGCCAAGTTTTGGGACAGGGCGAAGCTTTCTTT
J gene: TRBJ2-3; V gene: TRBV30; D gene: TRBD2; clone size: once; CDR3 protein: CAWSAGTFGGTDTQYF; CDR3 DNA: TGTGCCTGGAGTGCTGGGACCTTCGGGGGGACAGATACGCAGTATTTT
J gene: TRBJ2-1; V gene: TRBV5-1; D gene: TRBD2; clone size: NA; CDR3 protein: CASSLGASGVDEQFF; CDR3 DNA: TGCGCCAGCAGCTTGGGCGCTAGCGGGGTGGATGAGCAGTTCTTC
J gene: TRBJ2-5; V gene: TRBV5-1; D gene: NA; clone size: NA; CDR3 protein: CASSLSGFQETQYF; CDR3 DNA: TGCGCCAGCAGCTTGAGCGGATTTCAGGAGACCCAGTACTTC
J gene: TRBJ2-7; V gene: TRBV19; D gene: TRBD1; clone size: NA; CDR3 protein: CASSINRGSSYEQYF; CDR3 DNA: TGTGCCAGTAGTATCAACAGGGGAAGCTCCTACGAGCAGTACTTC
J gene: TRBJ1-2; V gene: TRBV19; D gene: TRBD1; clone size: NA; CDR3 protein: CASSSTGTGVGYGYTF; CDR3 DNA: TGTGCCAGTAGTAGCACCGGGACAGGGGTAGGCTATGGCTACACCTTC
J gene: TRBJ2-7; V gene: TRBV10-3; D gene: TRBD1; clone size: once; CDR3 protein: CAISAGTGAEQQYF; CDR3 DNA: TGTGCCATCAGTGCTGGGACAGGGGCCGAACAGCAGTACTTC
J gene: TRBJ2-7; V gene: TRBV7-9; D gene: TRBD1; clone size: NA; CDR3 protein: CASSSTGDEQYF; CDR3 DNA: TGTGCCAGCAGTTCGACAGGGGACGAGCAGTACTTC